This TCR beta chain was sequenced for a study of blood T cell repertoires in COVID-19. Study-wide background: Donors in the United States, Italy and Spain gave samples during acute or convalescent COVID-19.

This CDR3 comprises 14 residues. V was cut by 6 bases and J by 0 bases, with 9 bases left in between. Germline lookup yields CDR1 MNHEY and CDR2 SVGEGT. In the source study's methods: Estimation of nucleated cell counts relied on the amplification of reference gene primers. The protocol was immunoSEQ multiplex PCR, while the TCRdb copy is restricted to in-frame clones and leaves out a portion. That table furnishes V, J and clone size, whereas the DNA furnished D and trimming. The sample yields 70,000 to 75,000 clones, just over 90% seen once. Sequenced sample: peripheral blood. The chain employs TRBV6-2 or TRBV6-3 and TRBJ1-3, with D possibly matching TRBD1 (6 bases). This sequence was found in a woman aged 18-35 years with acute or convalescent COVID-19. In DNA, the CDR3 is TGTGCCAGCAGCGACAGGAGCTCTGGAAACACCATATATTTT. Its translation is CASSDRSSGNTIYF.